This T cell receptor (beta chain) stems from a study of Graves' ophthalmopathy and Graves' hyperthyroidism. Across the study: Peripheral blood was collected at initial diagnosis, before any treatment. Study results and limitations: In blood appeared most of the expanded thyroid clonotypes whose frequency exceeded 0.001.

Hyperthyroidism patients had new diagnoses, durations under 2 months, and ages of 18 to 65. Out of about 11 ml of fresh peripheral blood, PBMCs were obtained. This CDR3 region has 15 residues. This clonotype was detected a few times. What it recognizes is unknown. Relative to the germline gene, one junction end is altered; a read error may explain this. Amplified material comprised TCR beta CDR3 regions derived from RNA transcripts. Second-round multiplex PCR came after a first-round RT-PCR that employed HTBI primers. TCRdb passed the multiplex PCR reads through MiXCR, listing each CDR3 protein once. The sample yields just over 400,000 distinct CDR3 sequences, around 20% seen once.

Sequencing input: peripheral blood. The chain has TRBV12-3 or TRBV12-4 and TRBJ2-4; TRBD2 might be the D (5 bases). The source of this sequence is a woman younger than 30 with stable Graves' hyperthyroidism. DNA for the CDR3: TGTGCCAGCAGGGCTCTCGGGTCGGCGGGTAACATTAAGTACTTC. Residues: CASRALGSAGNIKYF.